This T cell receptor beta chain emerged from a study of cytomegalovirus exposure and HLA in healthy donors. Germline loops: CDR1 SGDLS, CDR2 YYNGEE. The CDR3 loop spans 15 amino acids. The PCR used 60 Vbeta and 13 Jbeta primers. Using immunoSEQ multiplex PCR, the repertoire was profiled, and TCRdb retains in-frame clones only, with some absent. The repertoire consists of roughly 180,000 clones, with roughly 75% occurring once and the leading ten covering approximately 2.4%. The sample taken for sequencing was PBMCs. The sequence was collected from a female donor in good health and CMV-seronegative. The V and J genes are TRBV9 and TRBJ2-5; 7 bases map to TRBD1. The J call may be faulty, since TRBJ2-7 better matches the DNA end. Written as DNA, the CDR3 is TGTGCCAGCAGCCCCACAGGGGCGGCCTCCTACGAGCAGTACTTC. This gives the protein CASSPTGAASYEQYF.